This T cell receptor (beta chain) was captured by sequencing in a study of PD-1 blockade in classical Hodgkin lymphoma (dated by TCRdb to the early 2020s). Broadly, across the study: Nivolumab dosing was 3 mg/kg intravenously every 2 weeks, continuing until either disease progression or unacceptable toxicity. A peripheral blood immune signature of response to PD-1 blockade in classical Hodgkin lymphoma was defined using TCR beta sequencing and CyTOF.

The time point label here, explained by the study, means: cycle 4 day 1 (C4D1), after about 6 weeks of nivolumab. Every trial patient had relapsed after autologous stem cell transplantation, and cohorts A, B and C differed in prior brentuximab vedotin exposure. Magnetic negative selection with a Miltenyi CD4+ T cell isolation kit was used to purify CD4+ T cells from thawed PBMCs. The trial cohort comprised 60 or so patients with relapsed/refractory classical Hodgkin lymphoma whose best overall responses were complete response, partial response or progressive disease. Single-agent nivolumab was administered to trial patients in the multi-cohort phase II CheckMate 205 trial. An independent review committee assessed best overall response by applying the 2007 International Working Group response criteria. PBMCs from the trial were collected at three points: immediately before nivolumab initiation (C1D1), and during therapy at cycle 2 day 1 and cycle 4 day 1. Peripheral blood was collected in 8 mL Vacutainer Cell Preparation Tubes, from which PBMCs were isolated by centrifugation and then cryopreserved. Purified CD4+ and CD8+ fractions were generated only in cases for which an additional PBMC sample was available. On LS columns in a quadroMACS separator, the magnetically labelled cells were depleted, and the flow-through was collected as the purified fraction.

The Qiagen DNeasy kit was used to extract genomic DNA both from unsorted PBMCs and from the negatively selected CD4+ and CD8+ fractions. Amplification of TCR beta CDR3 regions was done by immunoSEQ multiplex PCR with primers that anneal to V and J segments. A synthetic immune receptor repertoire was used to minimize amplification bias, and any remaining bias was removed computationally after sequencing. The paper's processing steps were these. Repertoire diversity was quantified as the Shannon entropy index using custom Python scripts. Unsorted, CD4+ and CD8+ repertoires were examined separately, except in combined analyses, for which CD4+ and CD8+ sequences were merged in silico. A clone counted as expanded when the clone's frequency after treatment rose at least 2-fold relative to C1D1, and clones undetected at baseline were given a pseudocount of 0.5. Singleton clones were defined as clones with 0 or 1 copy at C1D1, and non-singleton clones were defined as clones with 2 or more copies. Clones expanded in unsorted samples were labelled as CD4+, CD8+ or unknown by matching protein sequences in sorted samples from the same patient. Diversity changes from C1D1 to C4D1 were tested in paired samples using Wilcoxon tests. The immuneACCESS repertoire file appears here via TCRdb, limited to in-frame rearrangements. These files lack a portion of the clones; in checked studies, under half of the deficit traces to unresolved V genes, and the cause of the others is not known. The D gene and trimming were derived from the DNA, and the V and J assignments and clone size from that table. Recorded for this sample are fewer than 20,000 clones; around 72% of them occurred a single time. The ten largest clonotypes hold around 2% of the sample.

The paper as a whole reports these results and caveats: Among trial patients, those achieving complete response had baseline diversity similar to that of newly diagnosed patients, while diversity was significantly lower in partial responders and progressors. Lower diversity was observed in patients in whom nivolumab was started less than 1 year after ASCT, and these patients were excluded from later analyses so that confounding by immune reconstitution would be avoided. The study was limited to a single clinical trial cohort, and causes of repertoire differences, possibly disease activity or prior therapy, remained undefined. CD4+ but not CD8+ TCR diversity rose significantly by C4D1 (p=0.0027 vs p=0.16), most apparent in complete responders (p=0.02). Newly diagnosed patients were reported to have lower baseline TCR diversity than healthy donors, and relapsed/refractory patients were reported to have lower baseline TCR diversity still.

This clone was seen a few times. The antigen this receptor binds is unknown. No clone much larger than this one lies a single base away; base qualities are absent. Trimming at the junction amounts to 0 bases on V and 6 bases on J, and the germline ends lie 16 bases apart. The CDR3 has 16 amino acids, counting the end cysteine and phenylalanine. Only the CDR3 portion is preserved as DNA: 48 bases, with reading frame beginning at the first base. From the germline V gene, CDR1 is MGHRA and CDR2 is YSYEKL. The sequencing here drew on CD4+ T cells from blood, taken before the fourth cycle of nivolumab. The chain employs TRBV4-1 and TRBJ2-3; TRBD2 is possibly the D segment (5 matching bases). The TCR originated in a human donor with classical Hodgkin lymphoma. The encoded CDR3 is CASSQDRLLALDTQYF. The base sequence is TGCGCCAGCAGCCAAGATCGTTTGCTAGCATTGGATACGCAGTATTTT.